The next 9 T cell receptor beta chains were all read from a single sample in a study of shared clonotypes between healthy human individuals. This table comes from immunoSEQ multiplex PCR, and its TCRdb copy is limited to in-frame clones, with some not included. The data contain 1 million to 1.3 million clones, approximately 80% of them singletons. Sequencing was done on a sample of memory CD4+ T cells from PBMCs. Subset described: CD45RA-negative fraction. These TCRs come from a man between 18 and 35 years old in good health. Some clones in this sample may be carry-over from other donors' samples.

The chain couples TRBV28 to TRBJ1-4, with 7 positions matching TRBD1. The germline V gene has CDR1 MDHEN and CDR2 SYDVKM. The CDR3 spans 15 residues. V lost 4 bases to trimming and J lost 6 bases; unmatched junction nucleotides: 8. This CDR3 is CASSSPGGDDEKLFF. CDR3 DNA: TGTGCCAGCAGTTCCCCAGGGGGGGACGATGAAAAACTGTTTTTT.

Comment on this clone: At the DNA level, this CDR3 is encoded by other sequences in the same sample as well. This rearrangement joins TRBV29-1 to TRBJ2-3, with 10 bases fitting TRBD1. The V gene's germline CDR1 is SQVTM and CDR2 ANQGSEA. V was pared by 7 bases and J by 2 bases, with 3 bases of the junction left unmatched. The length of the CDR3 is 13 residues. In nucleotides, the CDR3 is TGCAGCGCGGGGACAGGGGCCACAGATACGCAGTATTTT. Residues: CSAGTGATDTQYF.

The CDR3 here is CAILPSGGSYNEQFF. For the CDR3, the DNA is TGTGCCATTCTCCCTTCGGGGGGCTCCTACAATGAGCAGTTCTTC. V gene TRBV10-3 combines with J gene TRBJ2-1, with 7 nucleotides matching TRBD2. CDR3 length: 15 residues. Germline CDR1 is ENHRY and CDR2 is SYGVKD. V shed 9 bases and J 0 bases; nucleotides not matched to a gene: 8.

The chain combines TRBV5-1 with TRBJ1-3, with D uncertain. The CDR3 loop spans 13 amino acids. Germline CDR1 and CDR2: SGHRS and YFSETQ. Trimming took 5 bases from V and 1 from J, leaving 7 bases between them. The CDR3 nucleotides are TGCGCCAGCAGTGTGGATTCTGGAAACACCATATATTTT. It translates to CASSVDSGNTIYF. The full variable domain, rest sourced from reference TRBV5-1 and TRBJ1-3, is KAGVTQTPRYLIKTRGQQVTLSCSPISGHRSVSWYQQTPGQGLQFLFEYFSETQRNKGNFPGRFSGRQFSNSRSEMNVSTLELGDSALYLCASSVDSGNTIYFGEGSWLTVV.

This chain uses TRBV6-1 with TRBJ2-1; D unclear. V was trimmed by 7 bases and J by 9 bases, leaving 13 bases between them. The V gene's germline CDR1 is MNHNS and CDR2 SASEGT. The CDR3 consists of 12 residues. The CDR3 DNA is TGTGCCAGCACCCCCCGATACGGTGAGCAGTTCTTC. Protein: CASTPRYGEQFF.

With respect to this clone: A read error likely explains this, since a far larger clone differs by one base. The gene calls are TRBV7-9 and TRBJ1-3; the D is unclear. The CDR3 runs 12 residues. V was clipped by 2 bases and J by 2 bases, with 1 base between them. Looked up from germline, CDR1 is SEHNR and CDR2 is FQNEAQ (reference sequence). DNA for the CDR3: TGTGCCAGCAGCTTAACTGGAAACACCATATATTTT. Residues: CASSLTGNTIYF.

This rearrangement joins TRBV4-1 to TRBJ2-2, with D possibly matching TRBD2 (5 bases). The germline V gene encodes CDR1 MGHRA and CDR2 YSYEKL. This CDR3 contains 16 residues. The V end lost 1 base, the J end lost 4 bases, and 13 bases lay between the germline ends. The CDR3 DNA is TGCGCCAGCAGCCAAGGTAGCGACTTGGTCACCGGGGAGCTGTTTTTT. Amino acids: CASSQGSDLVTGELFF.

CDR3 sequence reads: CSAGGGTGGTDTQYF. The CDR3 DNA reads as TGCAGCGCTGGTGGTGGGACAGGGGGAACAGATACGCAGTATTTT. V gene TRBV29-1 combines with J gene TRBJ2-3, with TRBD1 matching 11 bases. V was pared by 7 bases and J by 3 bases, with 9 bases of the junction left unmatched. The length of the CDR3 is 15 residues. The germline gives CDR1 SQVTM, CDR2 ANQGSEA.

The gene calls are TRBV6-5 and TRBJ2-7, with 10 bases fitting TRBD1. The V segment lost 8 bases and the J segment 3 bases; nucleotides outside the gene matches: 1. The germline V gene encodes CDR1 MNHEY and CDR2 SVGAGI. This CDR3 has 12 amino acids. CDR3 nucleotides: TGTGCCAGCGGGACAGGGGACTACGAGCAGTACTTC. It translates to CASGTGDYEQYF.